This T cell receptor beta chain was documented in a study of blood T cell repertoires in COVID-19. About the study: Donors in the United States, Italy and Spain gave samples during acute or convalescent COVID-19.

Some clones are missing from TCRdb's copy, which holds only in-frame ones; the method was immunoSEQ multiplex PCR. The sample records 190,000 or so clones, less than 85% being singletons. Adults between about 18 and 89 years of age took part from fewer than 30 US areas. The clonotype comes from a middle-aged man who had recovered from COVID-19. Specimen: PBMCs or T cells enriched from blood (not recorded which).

Written as DNA, the CDR3 is TGTGCCAGCAGCGTAAATAGCGGGAGTGAGACCCAGTACTTC. Translated, it gives CASSVNSGSETQYF. J is TRBJ2-5 and V is TRBV11-3; 9 bases map to TRBD2. This CDR3 region has 14 residues. J was trimmed by 5 bases and V by 5 bases; bases with no gene match: 6. Germline-derived CDR1 and CDR2 are SGHNT and YENEEA.